This is a list of T cell receptor beta chains from one sample in a study of blood T cells in healthy people across ages. TCRdb analysed the 5' RACE reads with MiXCR anew, one entry per CDR3 protein. The profile covers some 700,000 distinct CDR3 sequences, with around a fifth appearing a single time and about 22% taken by the ten largest. The sample consisted of blood. The receptors derive from a man between 65 and 85 years old in good health. Both conserved end residues are part of each CDR3. The order of the fields is D gene, clone size, J gene, V gene, CDR3 DNA, CDR3 protein. D genes are given only for firm matches. Rows may omit the clone size; those that give it use once, few, many or a size class.

d_gene: TRBD1; abundance: few; j_gene: TRBJ2-1; v_gene: TRBV7-2; CDR3nt: TGTGCCAGCAGCTTAACCGGGACAGGGGTAGGTAATGAGCAGTTCTTC; CDR3aa: CASSLTGTGVGNEQFF
d_gene: TRBD2; abundance: many; j_gene: TRBJ2-5; v_gene: TRBV7-6; CDR3nt: TGTGCCAGCAGCCCGGGGACTAGCGGCGAGACCCAGTACTTC; CDR3aa: CASSPGTSGETQYF
d_gene: .; abundance: .; j_gene: TRBJ1-2; v_gene: TRBV9; CDR3nt: TGTGCCAGCAGCGTACTCCAGGGTGGTCGGAATTATGGCTACACCTTC; CDR3aa: CASSVLQGGRNYGYTF
d_gene: .; abundance: few; j_gene: TRBJ1-6; v_gene: TRBV10-3; CDR3nt: TGTGCCTCATCAGGGGCCCTTAATTCACCCCTCCACTTT; CDR3aa: CASSGALNSPLHF
d_gene: .; abundance: .; j_gene: TRBJ1-1; v_gene: TRBV6-2/TRBV6-3; CDR3nt: TGTGCCAGCAGTTGGGGGGCGGTAACTGAAGCTTTCTTT; CDR3aa: CASSWGAVTEAFF
d_gene: TRBD2; abundance: few; j_gene: TRBJ2-5; v_gene: TRBV5-6; CDR3nt: TGTGCCAGCAGCTACGGACTAGCGGGAGGCGAGACCCAGTACTTC; CDR3aa: CASSYGLAGGETQYF
d_gene: .; abundance: few; j_gene: TRBJ2-1; v_gene: TRBV2; CDR3nt: TGTGCCAGCAGTGTGAGTAATTCCTACAATGAGCAGTTCTTC; CDR3aa: CASSVSNSYNEQFF
d_gene: TRBD2; abundance: few; j_gene: TRBJ2-1; v_gene: TRBV25-1; CDR3nt: TGTGCCAGCAGTGAATCCCAGCGGGGAAGAAACAATGAGCAGTTCTTC; CDR3aa: CASSESQRGRNNEQFF
d_gene: .; abundance: few; j_gene: TRBJ2-1; v_gene: TRBV7-9; CDR3nt: TGTGCCAGCAGCTTACATGGGAAGCGCGATGAGCAGTTCTTC; CDR3aa: CASSLHGKRDEQFF
d_gene: .; abundance: few; j_gene: TRBJ1-1; v_gene: TRBV10-2; CDR3nt: TGCGCCAGCACTAAGACCGGTAACACTGAAGCTTTCTTT; CDR3aa: CASTKTGNTEAFF
d_gene: .; abundance: .; j_gene: TRBJ2-6; v_gene: TRBV7-2; CDR3nt: TGTGCCAGCAATCTTCAGTCAACGGGGGCCAACGTCCTGACTTTC; CDR3aa: CASNLQSTGANVLTF
d_gene: TRBD1; abundance: .; j_gene: TRBJ1-1; v_gene: TRBV20-1; CDR3nt: TGCAGTGCTAGAGATACCCTTGGACAGGGTAACACTGAAGCTTTCTTT; CDR3aa: CSARDTLGQGNTEAFF
d_gene: .; abundance: few; j_gene: TRBJ1-6; v_gene: TRBV27; CDR3nt: TGTGCCAGCAGTTTTCTGGGATATAATTCACCCCTCCACTTT; CDR3aa: CASSFLGYNSPLHF
d_gene: .; abundance: .; j_gene: TRBJ1-2; v_gene: TRBV19; CDR3nt: TGTGCCAGTAGTGAAATCGGACGGTACTATGGCTACACCTTC; CDR3aa: CASSEIGRYYGYTF
d_gene: .; abundance: .; j_gene: TRBJ1-3; v_gene: TRBV20-1; CDR3nt: TGCAGTGCTAGATTAGACCAGAACTCTGGAAACACCATATATTTT; CDR3aa: CSARLDQNSGNTIYF
d_gene: TRBD2; abundance: few; j_gene: TRBJ2-2; v_gene: TRBV5-6; CDR3nt: TGTACCAGCAGCTTACTACTAGCGGTCACCGGGGAGCTGTTTTTT; CDR3aa: CTSSLLLAVTGELFF
d_gene: .; abundance: .; j_gene: TRBJ2-3; v_gene: TRBV5-1; CDR3nt: TGCGCCGGCAGCCCCATTGGAGGGGTTTCCACAGATACGCAGTATTTT; CDR3aa: CAGSPIGGVSTDTQYF
d_gene: .; abundance: .; j_gene: TRBJ2-3; v_gene: TRBV7-8; CDR3nt: TGTGCCAGCAGCTTCGGCAGCCTCACGAATACGCAGTATTTT; CDR3aa: CASSFGSLTNTQYF
d_gene: .; abundance: few; j_gene: TRBJ1-2; v_gene: TRBV19; CDR3nt: TGTGCCAGTAGTATTCAGGGCACAGTTCCTGGCTACACCTTC; CDR3aa: CASSIQGTVPGYTF
d_gene: TRBD1; abundance: .; j_gene: TRBJ2-2; v_gene: TRBV7-9; CDR3nt: TGTGCCAGCAGCTACTTACAGGGGCTAACGAACACCGGGGAGCTGTTTTTT; CDR3aa: CASSYLQGLTNTGELFF
d_gene: .; abundance: .; j_gene: TRBJ2-5; v_gene: TRBV6-1; CDR3nt: TGTGCCAGCTTGGTACTAGGTTACCCCCAAGAGACCCAGTACTTC; CDR3aa: CASLVLGYPQETQYF
d_gene: .; abundance: few; j_gene: TRBJ1-5; v_gene: TRBV14; CDR3nt: TGTGCCAGCAGCCAAGATGCCCCACAGAGAAATCAGCCCCAGCATTTT; CDR3aa: CASSQDAPQRNQPQHF
d_gene: TRBD2; abundance: .; j_gene: TRBJ2-1; v_gene: TRBV20-1; CDR3nt: TGCAGTGCTCCAACCCTTCCGGGACTAGCGGGAGTTGGTGAGCAGTTCTTC; CDR3aa: CSAPTLPGLAGVGEQFF
d_gene: .; abundance: many; j_gene: TRBJ1-1; v_gene: TRBV18; CDR3nt: TGTGCCAGCTCACCACAATGGGGGAACACTGAAGCTTTCTTT; CDR3aa: CASSPQWGNTEAFF
d_gene: TRBD2; abundance: .; j_gene: TRBJ2-7; v_gene: TRBV29-1; CDR3nt: TGCAGCGTCAGGACTAGCGGGGCCTACGAGCAGTACTTC; CDR3aa: CSVRTSGAYEQYF
d_gene: .; abundance: .; j_gene: TRBJ2-7; v_gene: TRBV5-1; CDR3nt: TGCGCCAGCAGCTTGGCGTGGGCCAGGGAAGGCTACGAGCAGTACTTC; CDR3aa: CASSLAWAREGYEQYF
d_gene: .; abundance: .; j_gene: TRBJ1-1; v_gene: TRBV12-3/TRBV12-4; CDR3nt: TGTGCCAGCAGTAGAAACAGGGAAAACACTGAAGCTTTCTTT; CDR3aa: CASSRNRENTEAFF
d_gene: TRBD1; abundance: .; j_gene: TRBJ2-7; v_gene: TRBV6-5; CDR3nt: TGTGCCAGCAGTTCCGGGACAGAAATCTACGAGCAGTACTTC; CDR3aa: CASSSGTEIYEQYF